The 8 T cell receptor beta chains reported below all come from one sample, sequenced in a study of OX40 agonist ivuxolimab in advanced cancers. Libraries were prepared by immunoSEQ multiplex PCR; TCRdb keeps only in-frame clonotypes and omits some of them. Of 55,000 to 80,000 clones listed, approximately 85% are singletons. The sample consisted of CD4+ or CD8+ T cells sorted from blood, taken in a trial of the OX40 agonist ivuxolimab. The receptors come from an adult with an advanced solid tumor such as melanoma, head and neck, liver or kidney cancer.

This chain uses TRBV5-4 with TRBJ2-3; TRBD2 agrees at 9 bases. V gave up 4 bases and J gave up 4 bases; unmatched junction bases: 10. There are 16 residues in the CDR3. CDR1 is SGHNT, CDR2 YYREEE, per germline (reference sequence). The CDR3 loop is CASSLLDSGSSDTQYF. The DNA of the CDR3 is TGTGCCAGCAGCCTACTGGATAGCGGGAGCTCAGATACGCAGTATTTT.

The V and J genes are TRBV5-4 and TRBJ2-7, with 7 bases matching TRBD2. V was pared by 5 bases and J by 4 bases, with 12 bases of the junction left unmatched. Germline V gives CDR1 SGHNT, CDR2 YYREEE (reference sequence). There are 15 residues in the CDR3. CDR3 in DNA: TGTGCCAGCAGTCTACCGGGACTATCACTTTACGAGCAGTACTTC. Translated: CASSLPGLSLYEQYF.

The chain is built from TRBV6-5 and TRBJ1-2; D possibly corresponds to TRBD1 (5 bases). The germline V gene encodes CDR1 MNHEY and CDR2 SVGAGI. The CDR3 loop spans 15 amino acids. V was shortened by 6 bases and J by 3 bases, with 17 bases between the two germline ends. As DNA, the CDR3 is TGTGCCAGCAGCGACAGACACAACGGCGACTATGGCTACACCTTC. This codes for CASSDRHNGDYGYTF.

The V call is TRBV21-1, the J call TRBJ1-3. TRBV21-1 has pseudogene status. The CDR3 loop spans 16 amino acids. The CDR3, as DNA: TGTGCCAGCAGCAAAGAAATAACTTCTTGCCGAAACACCATATATTTT. It codes for CASSKEITSCRNTIYF.

V is TRBV6-5 and J is TRBJ1-2; TRBD1 is a possible D gene (6 bases). Deletions cut 6 bases from V and 5 bases from J, with 13 bases between. Germline V CDR1 and CDR2: MNHEY, SVGAGI. The length of the CDR3 is 13 residues. This CDR3 reads CASSLGGRYGYTF. The CDR3 nucleotides are TGTGCCAGCAGCTTAGGGGGGAGGTATGGCTACACCTTC.

J is TRBJ2-7 and V is TRBV6-5, with 8 bases identical to TRBD2. Per the germline V gene, CDR1 is MNHEY and CDR2 is SVGAGI. This CDR3 is built from 13 residues. V dropped 6 bases and J dropped 4; count of bases not matched to a gene: 5. CDR3 protein: CASRTPGGYEQYF. The CDR3 bases are TGTGCCAGCAGGACCCCGGGAGGGTACGAGCAGTACTTC.

In its sample, this clone was seen a few times. The chain carries TRBV5-1 and TRBJ2-1; TRBD1 might be the D (6 bases). V was pared by 5 bases and J by 2 bases, with 14 bases between. This CDR3 is 15 amino acids long. Looked up from germline, CDR1 is SGHRS and CDR2 is YFSETQ. For the CDR3, the DNA is TGCGCCAGCAGTAAGGACAGTGTCCCCTACAATGAGCAGTTCTTC. Translation gives CASSKDSVPYNEQFF.

The chain is built from TRBV28 and TRBJ1-2; the D gene is possibly TRBD1 (5 bases). V was clipped by 2 bases and J by 5 bases, with 9 bases between them. Germline lookup yields CDR1 MDHEN and CDR2 SYDVKM. The CDR3 has 13 residues. The CDR3 DNA reads TGTGCCAGCAGTTTACAGGGTTTTTATGGCTACACCTTC. This translates into CASSLQGFYGYTF.